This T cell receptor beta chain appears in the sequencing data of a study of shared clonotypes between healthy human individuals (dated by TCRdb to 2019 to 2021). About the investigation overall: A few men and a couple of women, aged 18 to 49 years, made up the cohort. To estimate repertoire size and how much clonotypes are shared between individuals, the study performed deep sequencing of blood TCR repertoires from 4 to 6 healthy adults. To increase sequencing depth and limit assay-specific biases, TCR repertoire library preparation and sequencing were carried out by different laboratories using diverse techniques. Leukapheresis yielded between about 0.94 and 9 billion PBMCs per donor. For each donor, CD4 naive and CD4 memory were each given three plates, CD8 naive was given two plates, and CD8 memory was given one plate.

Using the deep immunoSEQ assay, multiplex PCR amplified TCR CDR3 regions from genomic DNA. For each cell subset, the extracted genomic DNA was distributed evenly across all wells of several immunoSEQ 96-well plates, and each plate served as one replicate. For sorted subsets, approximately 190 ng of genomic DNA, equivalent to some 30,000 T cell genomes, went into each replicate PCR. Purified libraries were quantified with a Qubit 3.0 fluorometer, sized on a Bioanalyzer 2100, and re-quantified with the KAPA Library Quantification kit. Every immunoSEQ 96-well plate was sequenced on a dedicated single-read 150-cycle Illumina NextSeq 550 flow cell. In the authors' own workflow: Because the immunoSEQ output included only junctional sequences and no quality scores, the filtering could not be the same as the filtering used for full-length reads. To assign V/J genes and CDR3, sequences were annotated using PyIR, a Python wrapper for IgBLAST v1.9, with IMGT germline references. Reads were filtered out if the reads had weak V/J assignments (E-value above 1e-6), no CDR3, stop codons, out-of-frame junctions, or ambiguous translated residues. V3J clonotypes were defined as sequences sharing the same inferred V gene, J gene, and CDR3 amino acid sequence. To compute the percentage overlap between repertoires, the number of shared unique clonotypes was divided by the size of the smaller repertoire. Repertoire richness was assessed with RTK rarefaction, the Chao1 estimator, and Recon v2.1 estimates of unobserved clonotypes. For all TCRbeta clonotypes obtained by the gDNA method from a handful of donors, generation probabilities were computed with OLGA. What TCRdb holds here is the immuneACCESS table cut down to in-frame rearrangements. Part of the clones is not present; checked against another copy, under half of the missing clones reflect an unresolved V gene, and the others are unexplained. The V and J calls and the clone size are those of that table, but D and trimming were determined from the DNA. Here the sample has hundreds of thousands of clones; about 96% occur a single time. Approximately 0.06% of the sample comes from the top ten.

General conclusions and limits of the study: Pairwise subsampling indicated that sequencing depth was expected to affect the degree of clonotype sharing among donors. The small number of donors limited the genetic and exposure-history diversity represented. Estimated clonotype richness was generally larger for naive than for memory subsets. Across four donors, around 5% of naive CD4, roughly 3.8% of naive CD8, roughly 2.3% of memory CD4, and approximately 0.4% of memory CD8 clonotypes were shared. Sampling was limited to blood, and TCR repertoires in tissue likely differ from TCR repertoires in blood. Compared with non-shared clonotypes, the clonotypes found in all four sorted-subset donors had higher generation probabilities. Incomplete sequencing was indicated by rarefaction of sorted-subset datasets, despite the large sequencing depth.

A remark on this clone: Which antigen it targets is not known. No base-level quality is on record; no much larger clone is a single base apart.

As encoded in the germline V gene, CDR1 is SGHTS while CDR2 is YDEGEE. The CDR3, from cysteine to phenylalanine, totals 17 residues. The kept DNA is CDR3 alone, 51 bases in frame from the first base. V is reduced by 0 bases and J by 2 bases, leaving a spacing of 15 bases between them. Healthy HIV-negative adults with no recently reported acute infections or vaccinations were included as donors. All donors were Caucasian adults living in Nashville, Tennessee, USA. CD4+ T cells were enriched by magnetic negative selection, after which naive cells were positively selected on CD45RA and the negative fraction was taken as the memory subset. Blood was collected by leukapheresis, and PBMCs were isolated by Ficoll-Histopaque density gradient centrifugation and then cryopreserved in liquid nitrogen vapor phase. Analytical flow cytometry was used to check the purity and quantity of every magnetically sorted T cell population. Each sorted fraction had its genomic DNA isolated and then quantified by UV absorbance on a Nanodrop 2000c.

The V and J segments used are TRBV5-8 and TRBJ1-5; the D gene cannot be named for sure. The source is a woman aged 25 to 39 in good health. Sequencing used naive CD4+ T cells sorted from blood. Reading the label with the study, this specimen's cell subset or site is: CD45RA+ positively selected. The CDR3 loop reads CASSLAFTLQGNQPQHF. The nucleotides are TGTGCCAGCAGCTTGGCTTTTACCCTCCAGGGCAATCAGCCCCAGCATTTT.